This T cell receptor beta chain was identified in a study of human T cells and chemical hapten exposure. CDR3 length: 15 amino acids. Looked up from germline, CDR1 is SGHAT and CDR2 is FQNNGV. Trimming removed 2 bases from V and 1 base from J; junction bases left unmatched: 2. This clonotype was counted a few times. Each CDR3 protein is one row after TCRdb ran MiXCR on the RACE reads. The sample includes 50,000 to 70,000 distinct CDR3 sequences, under 7.5% of them seen just once. This sample's time point: healthy volunteer bleed at 6 weeks. Unfractionated whole blood was the source from which total RNA was extracted.

This sequence was found in a female donor in good health. Some clones in this sample may be carry-over from other donors' samples. Sequencing used whole blood. This chain joins TRBV11-2 and TRBJ2-4; 7 bases map to TRBD2. CDR3 region: CASSLNGRAKNIQYF. CDR3 bases: TGTGCCAGCAGCTTAAACGGGAGGGCCAAAAACATTCAGTACTTC.